These 22 T cell receptor beta chains were sequenced from one sample in a study of neurological immune-mediated disorders. MiXCR, run by TCRdb on the 5' RACE reads, gives a single entry per CDR3 protein. The sample contains around 46,000 distinct CDR3 sequences, 4.5% of which appear only once. The sequenced sample consisted of PBMCs. The source is a woman aged 60 to 75 with multiple sclerosis.

CDR3 amino acids: CASSSQFNSPLHF. DNA of the CDR3: TGTGCCAGCAGCTCTCAATTCAATTCACCCCTCCACTTT. V gene TRBV7-2 combines with J gene TRBJ1-6; unclear D gene. The CDR3 consists of 13 residues. The germline gives CDR1 SGHTA, CDR2 FQGNSA. With 4 bases removed from V and 7 bases from J, the gap between germline ends came to 8 bases.

This clonotype was seen at least ten times. This rearrangement joins TRBV12-3 or TRBV12-4 to TRBJ2-1; TRBD2 might be the D (5 bases). Trimming stripped 7 bases from V and 2 bases from J, with 15 bases between. The CDR3 consists of 15 residues. The CDR3 region is CASTKAALTYNEQFF. The CDR3 bases are TGTGCCAGCACCAAAGCGGCCCTGACCTACAATGAGCAGTTCTTC.

There are many counts of this clonotype. The V and J genes are TRBV7-8 and TRBJ2-5; a weak D match, TRBD2 (7 bases). Per germline, CDR1 SGHVS and CDR2 FQNEAQ. The CDR3 covers 16 residues. Deletions cut 1 base from V and 5 bases from J, with 17 bases between. CDR3 nucleotides: TGTGCCAGCAGCTTAGGGAATCGGGGGGCGTTGGAGACCCAGTACTTC. Protein product: CASSLGNRGALETQYF.

This clonotype appeared many times. This sequence joins TRBV5-5 and TRBJ1-3; D is uncertain. V was trimmed by 4 bases and J by 4 bases, leaving 9 bases between them. The CDR3 covers 13 residues. Per germline, CDR1 SGHKS and CDR2 YYEKEE (reference sequence). The CDR3 coding sequence is TGTGCCAGCAGCCCCCGGTTCGGAAACACCATATATTTT. It translates to CASSPRFGNTIYF.

This clonotype was seen a few times. An end of the junction does not agree with germline; a read error may underlie this. J is TRBJ2-2 and V is TRBV7-3; D unresolved. This CDR3 is 14 amino acids long. Germline CDR1 reads SGHTA; CDR2 reads FQGTGA. CDR3 sequence: CASSSLPVTGELFF. CDR3 sequence (DNA): TGTGCCAGCAGCTCCTTACCCGTGACCGGTGAGCTGTTTTTT.

The V and J genes are TRBV20-1 and TRBJ1-2; possible D gene TRBD1, 6 bases. The germline CDR1 and CDR2 sequences are DFQATT and SNEGSKA (reference sequence). Trimming removed 5 bases at V and 0 bases at J, with 16 bases between. The CDR3 is 15 residues long. The CDR3 sequence is CSAEGRGQANYGYTF. As DNA, the CDR3 is TGCAGTGCTGAGGGCAGGGGACAAGCTAACTATGGCTACACCTTC.

This clonotype was observed a handful of times. The chain uses TRBV6-6 and TRBJ2-6; 11 bases fit TRBD1. V shed 5 bases, J shed 1 base, and the junction held 10 bases outside the gene matches. The germline CDR1 and CDR2 sequences are MNHNY and SVGAGI (reference sequence). CDR3 length: 19 amino acids. CDR3 in DNA: TGTGCCAGCAGTGGGACAGGGGGACGGGTCTTGTCTGGGGCCAACGTCCTGACTTTC. Its protein is CASSGTGGRVLSGANVLTF.

This clonotype came up many times. The chain carries TRBV5-1 and TRBJ2-1; 14 bases agree with TRBD2. V was clipped by 4 bases and J by 5 bases; unmatched bases: 11. The CDR3 length is 18 residues. Germline values: CDR1 SGHRS, CDR2 YFSETQ. The DNA for the CDR3 is TGCGCCAGCAGCGCCGGGACTAGCGGGAGAAGAGGGGACAATGAGCAGTTCTTC. Translating gives CASSAGTSGRRGDNEQFF.

Many counts were recorded for this clonotype. The chain carries TRBV10-3 and TRBJ1-1; a weak D match, TRBD1 (6 bases). The CDR3 consists of 13 residues. CDR1 is ENHRY, CDR2 SYGVKD, per germline. V lost 7 bases to trimming and J lost 2 bases, with 11 bases between them. The CDR3: CAITRDINTEAFF. CDR3 coding DNA: TGTGCCATCACCCGGGACATAAACACTGAAGCTTTCTTT.

This clonotype has ten or more counts. V is TRBV20-1 and J is TRBJ1-6; 7 bases fit TRBD1. CDR1 is DFQATT, CDR2 SNEGSKA, per germline (reference sequence). The CDR3 is 15 amino acids. Trimming at V came to 3 bases and at J to 3 bases, leaving 5 bases not matched to a gene. The CDR3 region has the DNA TGCAGTGCTAGTACAGACAGGGACTATAATTCACCCCTCCACTTT. Translated: CSASTDRDYNSPLHF.

This clonotype has more than one count but fewer than ten. One end of the junction is discordant with germline, which a read error may explain. The rearrangement links TRBV20-1 to TRBJ1-6; perhaps TRBD1 as D (6 bases). Germline lookup yields CDR1 DFQATT and CDR2 SNEGSKA (reference sequence). CDR3 length: 16 amino acids. CDR3 bases: TGCAGTGCCCCTCGGGGGGCCGGCTCCTATAATTCACCCCTCAACTTT. The encoded protein is CSAPRGAGSYNSPLNF.

This clonotype was counted ten times or more. The chain uses TRBV20-1 and TRBJ2-7, with D perhaps matching TRBD1 (7 bases). Germline V lookup: CDR1 DFQATT, CDR2 SNEGSKA (reference sequence). V was trimmed by 6 bases and J by 3 bases, leaving 15 bases between them. The CDR3 covers 13 residues. DNA of the CDR3: TGCAGTGCCGGACGACAGGGAGGCTACGAGCAGTACTTC. Translation: CSAGRQGGYEQYF.

The chain uses TRBV7-9 and TRBJ2-3; the D call may be TRBD1 or TRBD2 (5 bases each). Trimming left V 7 bases short and J 4 bases short, with 15 bases between. The germline V gene encodes CDR1 SEHNR and CDR2 FQNEAQ (reference sequence). This CDR3 region has 14 residues. In DNA form, the CDR3 reads TGTGCCAGCAACCTGAGGGGTTCCCCAGATACGCAGTATTTT. It encodes CASNLRGSPDTQYF.

On this clonotype itself: One base away lies a much larger clone, so this may be a sequencing read error. The V call is TRBV5-1, the J call TRBJ2-1; possibly TRBD1 for D (5 bases). Germline V lookup: CDR1 SGHRS, CDR2 YFSETQ. V was shortened by 1 base and J by 7 bases, with 9 bases between the two germline ends. CDR3 length equals 13 residues. CDR3 sequence: CASSLTGNNEQFF. CDR3 nucleotide sequence: TGCGCCAGCAGCTTGACAGGAAATAATGAGCAGTTCTTC. Based on the CDR3 plus reference TRBV5-1 and TRBJ2-1, the full variable domain is KAGVTQTPRYLIKTRGQQVTLSCSPISGHRSVSWYQQTPGQGLQFLFEYFSETQRNKGNFPGRFSGRQFSNSRSEMNVSTLELGDSALYLCASSLTGNNEQFFGPGTRLTVL.

A remark on this clonotype: A junction end diverges from the germline sequence, so it may reflect a read error. The CDR3 DNA sequence: TGTGCCAGAAGTTACCGCAGGGGCGGAGAGACCCAGTACTTC. It yields the protein CARSYRRGGETQYF. V gene TRBV6-6 combines with J gene TRBJ2-5, with D possibly TRBD1 on 6 matching bases. Germline CDR1 is MNHNY and CDR2 is SVGAGI (reference sequence). There are 14 residues in the CDR3.

This clonotype was counted ten times or more. This rearrangement joins TRBV20-1 to TRBJ2-5, with D possibly called TRBD1 or TRBD2 (6 bases each). The germline V gene has CDR1 DFQATT and CDR2 SNEGSKA (reference sequence). There are 14 residues in the CDR3. Deletions cut 3 bases from V and 2 bases from J, with 13 bases between. CDR3 region: CSARNRGQQETQYF. DNA for the CDR3: TGCAGTGCTAGGAACCGGGGGCAACAAGAGACCCAGTACTTC.

V and J are TRBV5-1 and TRBJ1-1; D gene unclear. The CDR3 consists of 14 residues. Trimming took 4 bases from V and 1 from J, leaving 11 bases between them. Germline loops: CDR1 SGHRS, CDR2 YFSETQ. CDR3 sequence reads: CASSPGKPNTEAFF. CDR3 nucleotide sequence: TGCGCCAGCAGCCCGGGAAAGCCGAACACTGAAGCTTTCTTT.

The table lists this clonotype with many counts. The chain is built from TRBV12-3 or TRBV12-4 and TRBJ1-2; D may be TRBD1 (6 bases). Trimming removed 6 bases from V and 4 bases from J, with 15 bases in between. The CDR3 length is 14 residues. In nucleotides, the CDR3 is TGTGCCAGCAGGCACAGGGTACTCCGCTATGGCTACACCTTC. Amino acids: CASRHRVLRYGYTF.

In its sample, this clonotype was seen once. A much larger clonotype is one base distant, so this may be a read error. The CDR3 does not close with the conserved phenylalanine or tryptophan, likely indicating a read error. CDR3 sequence (DNA): TGTGCCAGCAGCGTAACTAGCGGGAGGGCGGAGACCCAGTACTAC. Its translation is CASSVTSGRAETQYY. V and J are TRBV9 and TRBJ2-5; 13 bases are shared with TRBD2. The CDR3 runs to 15 residues. Germline V gene sequence: CDR1 SGDLS, CDR2 YYNGEE. J was trimmed by 5 bases and V by 1 base; bases with no gene match: 2.

The table lists this clonotype with many counts. The chain joins TRBV15 to TRBJ2-5; D remains unclear. CDR1 and CDR2 (germline): LNHNV, YYDKDF (reference sequence). This CDR3 is built from 16 residues. Trimming left V 1 base short and J 2 bases short, with 14 bases between. The CDR3 coding sequence is TGTGCCACCAGCAGAGGTACAGCCAGCTATCAAGAGACCCAGTACTTC. Its translation: CATSRGTASYQETQYF.

The J gene is TRBJ2-3, the V gene TRBV10-3; 7 bases map to TRBD2. CDR1 and CDR2 from the germline V gene are ENHRY and SYGVKD. V was clipped by 7 bases and J by 3 bases; unmatched bases: 7. The CDR3 extends over 14 amino acids. Here the CDR3 DNA reads TGTGCCATCACTTGGGGAGCGGGGACAGATACGCAGTATTTT. It yields the protein CAITWGAGTDTQYF.

This clonotype was picked up many times. The chain links TRBV27 to TRBJ1-1; D gene unclear. Trimming left V 4 bases short and J 0 bases short, with 9 bases between. The germline gives CDR1 MNHEY, CDR2 SMNVEV (reference sequence). CDR3 length: 14 amino acids. This CDR3 is CASSSGPMNTEAFF. CDR3 coding DNA: TGTGCCAGCAGTTCAGGACCAATGAACACTGAAGCTTTCTTT.